This TCR beta chain was profiled in a study of molecular identifiers for immune sequencing clone quantification. Sorted cell numbers of 20,000 to 1,000,000, with 10%, 30% or 50% RNA, served as input for naive CD8 libraries. Based on a CD8+CD4-CCR7+CD45RA+ profile, naive CD8 T cells were sorted. Preparation of the bulk TCR libraries relied on previously described methods and listed TCR primers. Each CDR3 protein is one row after TCRdb ran MiXCR on the PCR reads. The sample lists more than 95,000 distinct CDR3 sequences, 20% to 30% occurring once. About this clonotype: What it binds is not known.

Findings and caveats of the study: Clones that had above 20 RNA copies took up over 98% of effector molecules but under 1% in naive cells.

Germline V gene data show CDR1 as SGHDT and CDR2 as YYEEEE. The CDR3 is made up of 12 amino acids. V was shortened by 5 bases and J by 6 bases, with 12 bases between the two germline ends. The sequence came from a human donor in good health. Some libraries in this study had Jurkat cell RNA spiked in. This rearrangement joins TRBV5-6 to TRBJ2-7; D possibly corresponds to TRBD1 (6 bases). Sequencing was performed on naive CD8+ T cells from blood, with Jurkat cell RNA spiked in. This sample's subset: FACS-sorted CD8+CD4-CCR7+CD45RA+ naive T cells. The CDR3 DNA sequence: TGTGCCAGCAGTTTCCGACAGGCCGAGCAGTACTTC. Protein: CASSFRQAEQYF.